This T cell receptor (beta chain) was captured in a study of cytomegalovirus exposure and HLA in healthy donors. On this clone: Its antigen is unknown.

This PCR relied on a set of 60 Vbeta primers and 13 Jbeta primers. Clones were sequenced by immunoSEQ multiplex PCR, and TCRdb holds only the in-frame ones, with some missing. Of some 66,000 clones in the sample, about 79% were seen once. The V gene end was trimmed by 4 bases and the J gene end by 0 bases; junction bases not matched to a gene: 8. The CDR3 length is 19 residues. Looked up from germline, CDR1 is PRHDT and CDR2 is FYEKMQ (reference sequence). Study results and limitations: HLA alleles showed associations with 16,951 TCR beta sequences in a later analysis, at a 0.05 false discovery rate. Reportedly, diagnosis of cytomegalovirus status by the classifier showed high specificity and sensitivity. Sequencing depth roughly uniform across donors was assumed in presence/absence analyses. A later analysis by the authors found several of the most significant clusters apparently linked to common viral pathogens.

Sequences were obtained from PBMCs. This TCR derives from a man aged 60 to 69 in good health and CMV-seropositive. This chain connects TRBV13 to TRBJ2-1, with 14 bases identical to TRBD2. CDR3 DNA: TGTGCCAGCAGCTCTCGGGGACTAGCGGGAGAAGGCTCCTACAATGAGCAGTTCTTC. Protein sequence: CASSSRGLAGEGSYNEQFF. Supplemented by reference TRBV13 and TRBJ2-1, the full variable domain reads AAGVIQSPRHLIKEKRETATLKCYPIPRHDTVYWYQQGPGQDPQFLISFYEKMQSDKGSIPDRFSAQQFSDYHSELNMSSLELGDSALYFCASSSRGLAGEGSYNEQFFGPGTRLTVL.